The clone carrying this T cell receptor beta chain occurred once. Antigen specificity is unknown. The data stem from a study of beta chain features in type 1 diabetes. Study observations and caveats: Reads derived from cDNA could over-represent cells showing high TCR expression. The analysis here could not establish whether HLA type shapes TCRB rearrangement. Patients with type 1 diabetes carried fewer insertions and had more deletions at their VDJ junctions. The study found moderately but significantly shorter TCRB CDR3s in all four CD4+ subsets of Type 1 diabetes patients.

CDR3 size: 15 residues. In germline, CDR1 is SGHAT, CDR2 FQNNGV. V lost 4 bases, J lost 1 base, and 11 bases lay in between. It was via CD45RO/CCR7/CD25/CD127/CD95/CD27 that CD4+ naive, central memory, regulatory and stem cell-like memory cells were sorted. Expressed TCRB transcripts were sequenced, since all the RNA that had been isolated was reverse transcribed. Profiling relied on immunoSEQ multiplex PCR, and the TCRdb table lists in-frame clones only, not all of them. In the table there are a few hundred thousand clones, roughly 16% of which are singletons. The chain has TRBV11-2 and TRBJ2-1; D ambiguous. This TCR was recovered from a man aged 30-40 years with type 1 diabetes. The source material was naive CD4+ T cells from blood. The CDR3 sequence is CASSSSPVSYNEQFF. CDR3 coding DNA: TGTGCCAGCAGCTCCTCCCCGGTGTCCTACAATGAGCAGTTCTTC. Variable domain in full (rest from reference TRBV11-2 and TRBJ2-1): EAGVAQSPRYKIIEKRQSVAFWCNPISGHATLYWYQQILGQGPKLLIQFQNNGVVDDSQLPKDRFSAERLKGVDSTLKIQPAKLEDSAVYLCASSSSPVSYNEQFFGPGTRLTVL.